The source of this T cell receptor beta chain is a study of blood T cell repertoires in COVID-19. Germline values: CDR1 SGDLS, CDR2 YYNGEE. V gave up 0 bases and J gave up 5 bases; unmatched junction bases: 3. There are 14 residues in the CDR3. Profiled with immunoSEQ multiplex PCR; TCRdb holds only in-frame clones, not every one. The sample lists hundreds of thousands of clones; 65% to 85% were seen once. The V gene is TRBV9, the J gene TRBJ2-5, with 8 bases lining up with TRBD1. This TCR was sampled from a woman aged 40-49 years who had recovered from COVID-19. The specimen sequenced was PBMCs or T cells enriched from blood (not recorded which). CDR3 nucleotides: TGTGCCAGCAGCGTAGGGACAGGGAGCGAGACCCAGTACTTC. It codes for CASSVGTGSETQYF.